The 17 T cell receptor beta chains listed next were all sequenced from one sample in a study of blood T cells in healthy people across ages. Sample-barcoded 5' priming and a J-beta primer mix drove a second PCR of roughly 6 to 12 cycles. MiXCR, applied by TCRdb to the 5' RACE reads, yields one record per CDR3 protein. Seen here are approximately 800,000 distinct CDR3 sequences, 46% observed once, and the top ten hold 15% to 20%. The source material was blood. Receptors originate from an elderly man in good health.

This chain joins TRBV3-1 and TRBJ2-7, with a weak D call TRBD2 (5 bases). The CDR3 loop spans 13 amino acids. The germline V and J ends were trimmed by 2 bases and 5 bases, with 10 bases remaining between them. CDR1 and CDR2 (germline): LGHDT, YNNKEL (reference sequence). The DNA for the CDR3 is TGTGCCAGCAGCCAATCTAGCTTCCACGAGCAGTACTTC. Translated, it gives CASSQSSFHEQYF.

The V and J genes are TRBV29-1 and TRBJ2-7; 9 nucleotides align to TRBD1. This CDR3 has 15 residues. Germline loops: CDR1 SQVTM, CDR2 ANQGSEA. The V and J ends lost 3 bases and 1 base, in that order; junction bases with no gene match: 7. The CDR3 DNA reads as TGCAGCGTTGAGGCGACGGGACAGGGATCCTACGAGCAGTACTTC. Amino acids: CSVEATGQGSYEQYF.

Written as DNA, the CDR3 is TGTGCCAGCACCAGCCCGGGACGGAGCTTCACTGAAGCTTTCTTT. It encodes CASTSPGRSFTEAFF. The chain joins TRBV6-2 or TRBV6-3 to TRBJ1-1; D is perhaps TRBD1 (5 bases). The V gene's germline CDR1 is MNHEY and CDR2 SVGEGT. The CDR3 spans 15 residues. Between the trimmed V and J ends, which lost 7 bases and 4 bases, there was a span of 19 bases.

J is TRBJ2-1 and V is TRBV20-1; D unclear. Per the germline V gene, CDR1 is DFQATT and CDR2 is SNEGSKA (reference sequence). Trimming removed 6 bases from V and 4 bases from J, with 13 bases in between. This CDR3 spans 13 amino acids. The CDR3: CSAKAPGYNEQFF. In DNA form, the CDR3 reads TGCAGTGCCAAGGCCCCCGGGTACAATGAGCAGTTCTTC.

This clonotype was observed at least ten times. V and J are TRBV12-3 or TRBV12-4 and TRBJ2-3; TRBD1 agrees at 8 bases. The V segment lost 5 bases and the J segment 1 base; nucleotides outside the gene matches: 5. The CDR3 runs 15 residues. The CDR3 DNA follows: TGTGCCAGCAGTGCTCTGGACAGGGGCACAGATACGCAGTATTTT. Residues: CASSALDRGTDTQYF.

The gene calls are TRBV11-1 and TRBJ2-7; 9 bases fit TRBD1. CDR3 length: 14 residues. J gave up 4 bases and V 5 bases, and 6 bases lay outside the gene matches. The germline V gene encodes CDR1 SGHAT and CDR2 FQDESV (reference sequence). CDR3 coding DNA: TGTGCCAGCAGCGTAGGACAGGGGTGGTACGAGCAGTACTTC. Translating it yields CASSVGQGWYEQYF.

The V gene is TRBV29-1, the J gene TRBJ2-5; 7 bases match TRBD2. The CDR3 is 13 amino acids. The junction had 10 bases not matched to a gene; V was cut back by 7 bases and J by 5 bases. The germline gives CDR1 SQVTM, CDR2 ANQGSEA. The CDR3: CSGGRGGLETQYF. The CDR3 DNA reads as TGCAGCGGTGGGAGGGGAGGCTTGGAGACCCAGTACTTC.

This chain connects TRBV7-9 to TRBJ1-2, with 8 bases fitting TRBD1. Germline V CDR1 and CDR2: SEHNR, FQNEAQ (reference sequence). The J segment lost 5 bases and the V segment lost 4 bases, leaving 18 bases of the junction unmatched. This CDR3 is 18 amino acids long. The CDR3 sequence: CASSSKGTGQLDHYGYTF. The CDR3 DNA follows: TGTGCCAGCAGCTCAAAAGGGACAGGCCAATTAGACCATTATGGCTACACCTTC.

V gene TRBV9 combines with J gene TRBJ2-5, with D possibly called TRBD1 or TRBD2 (6 bases each). Germline V gene data show CDR1 as SGDLS and CDR2 as YYNGEE. V was clipped by 0 bases and J by 2 bases, with 11 bases between them. This CDR3 comprises 15 residues. DNA for the CDR3: TGTGCCAGCAGCGTAGCCGGGGGCGCGCAAGAGACCCAGTACTTC. Its translation: CASSVAGGAQETQYF. Using reference TRBV9 and TRBJ2-5 for the parts outside the CDR3, the full variable domain is DSGVTQTPKHLITATGQRVTLRCSPRSGDLSVYWYQQSLDQGLQFLIQYYNGEERAKGNILERFSAQQFPDLHSELNLSSLELGDSALYFCASSVAGGAQETQYFGPGTRLLVL.

The V and J genes are TRBV5-6 and TRBJ2-7, with D tentatively TRBD1 (6 bases). Trimming removed 5 bases from V and 2 bases from J, with 14 bases in between. This CDR3 contains 14 residues. In germline, CDR1 is SGHDT, CDR2 YYEEEE. In nucleotides, the CDR3 is TGTGCCAGCAGGACTCAGGGGCCCACCTACGAGCAGTACTTC. Amino acids: CASRTQGPTYEQYF.

This clonotype has more than one count but fewer than ten. This chain uses TRBV7-3 with TRBJ2-5; no clear D. The DNA end lines up better with TRBJ2-7; the J call may be wrong. The CDR3 sequence is 15 residues long. Germline values: CDR1 SGHTA, CDR2 FQGTGA. The CDR3 here is CASSPVAVPFYEQYF. As DNA, the CDR3 is TGTGCCAGCAGCCCAGTGGCAGTTCCGTTCTACGAGCAGTACTTC.

This clonotype was recorded at least ten times. The rearrangement joins TRBV5-1 to TRBJ2-7; 7 bases are shared with TRBD2. Trimming cost V 3 bases and J 2 bases; bases outside gene matches: 5. Germline values: CDR1 SGHRS, CDR2 YFSETQ. The CDR3 is made up of 14 amino acids. This CDR3 is CASSYPGGAYEQYF. The CDR3 bases are TGCGCCAGCAGCTATCCGGGGGGAGCCTACGAGCAGTACTTC.

The V and J genes are TRBV6-6 and TRBJ2-1; either TRBD1 or TRBD2 may fit D (6 bases each). Germline loops: CDR1 MNHNY, CDR2 SVGAGI (reference sequence). The CDR3 runs 16 residues. Between the trimmed V and J ends, which lost 2 bases and 3 bases, there was a span of 14 bases. DNA for the CDR3: TGTGCCAGCAGTTACACGGAGGGGGGCTACTACAATGAGCAGTTCTTC. The encoded protein is CASSYTEGGYYNEQFF.

This clonotype was counted at least ten times. The V and J genes are TRBV12-3 or TRBV12-4 and TRBJ2-7, with D perhaps TRBD2 (5 bases). The CDR3 is 14 residues long. V lost 5 bases and J 2 bases, leaving 13 bases between the germline ends. DNA for the CDR3: TGTGCCAGCAGTCTTGCCCACGGGACCTACGAGCAGTACTTC. This encodes CASSLAHGTYEQYF.

As to this clonotype: This sequence may be a read error, since a much larger clone differs from it by one base. The V gene is TRBV9, the J gene TRBJ2-1; D is unresolved. The CDR3 contains 14 residues. The V and J ends lost 1 base and 7 bases respectively, with 12 bases between them. Germline lookup yields CDR1 SGDLS and CDR2 YYNGEE. Here the CDR3 reads CASSVTAQRNEQFF. CDR3 bases: TGTGCCAGCAGCGTAACAGCGCAACGTAATGAGCAGTTCTTC.

The J gene is TRBJ2-5, the V gene TRBV20-1; 7 positions agree with TRBD2. V was pared by 5 bases and J by 11 bases, with 20 bases of the junction left unmatched. The CDR3 has 15 amino acids. Germline lookup yields CDR1 DFQATT and CDR2 SNEGSKA (reference sequence). The CDR3 here is CSASGEASGYNEQYF. The CDR3 nucleotides are TGCAGTGCTTCCGGGGAGGCTAGCGGATACAATGAGCAGTACTTC.

This clonotype showed up just a few times. The chain links TRBV10-2 to TRBJ2-1; 9 nucleotides agree with TRBD1. V shed 4 bases and J 4 bases; nucleotides not matched to a gene: 5. There are 15 residues in the CDR3. Germline V lookup: CDR1 WSHSY, CDR2 SAAADI. The DNA of the CDR3 is TGCGCCAGCAGTGTGGGGGACAGGGTATACAATGAGCAGTTCTTC. Translating it yields CASSVGDRVYNEQFF.